This TCR beta chain was sequenced during a study of cytomegalovirus exposure and HLA in healthy donors. Study-level points and caveats: Some 150 TCR beta chains were listed as cytomegalovirus-associated.

As concerns this clone: What it recognizes is unknown.

The PCR used 60 Vbeta and 13 Jbeta primers. The protocol was immunoSEQ multiplex PCR, while the TCRdb copy is restricted to in-frame clones and leaves out a portion. Of 150,000 to 200,000 clones in the sample, roughly 80% were seen once. This TCR was recovered from a female donor in good health and CMV-seronegative. Sequenced sample: PBMCs.

CDR3 in DNA: TGTGCCAGCAGCCCTTACCAGGGGTCTACAGATACGCAGTATTTT. Protein product: CASSPYQGSTDTQYF. The chain carries TRBV6-5 and TRBJ2-3; D perhaps matches TRBD1 (6 bases). The CDR3 length is 15 residues. V lost 6 bases and J 3 bases, leaving 16 bases between the germline ends. CDR1 and CDR2 (germline): MNHEY, SVGAGI.